The source of this T cell receptor (beta chain) is a study of T cell changes during pregnancy in multiple sclerosis. The J segment lost 5 bases and the V segment lost 3 bases, leaving 4 bases of the junction unmatched. The CDR3 length is 14 residues. Germline V lookup: CDR1 MGHRA, CDR2 YSYEKL. Some clones are missing from TCRdb's copy, which holds only in-frame ones; the method was immunoSEQ multiplex PCR. The repertoire consists of some 40,000 clones, with around 94% occurring once and the leading ten covering around 8.3%. The rearrangement joins TRBV4-1 to TRBJ2-1, with 7 positions matching TRBD1. The sample consisted of CD8+ T cells from peripheral blood mononuclear cells, taken in the third trimester of pregnancy. This receptor was obtained from a female donor with multiple sclerosis, enrolled in a pregnancy study. CDR3 in DNA: TGCGCCAGCAGCCACCCGGGACAGAACAATGAGCAGTTCTTC. Amino acid sequence: CASSHPGQNNEQFF.